Presented here are 14 T cell receptor beta chains from one specimen sequenced in a study of PD-1 blockade in classical Hodgkin lymphoma. Only in-frame clones appear in the TCRdb table, and some are missing; sequencing was by immunoSEQ multiplex PCR. The data show tens of thousands of clones, roughly 89% seen once. Relapses following autologous stem cell transplantation were seen in all patients, with brentuximab vedotin exposure varying. Isolation of CD4+ T cells from thawed PBMCs was performed by magnetic negative selection. The sequenced sample was CD4+ T cells from blood, obtained at baseline. The origin of the receptors is a human donor with classical Hodgkin lymphoma.

The chain recombines TRBV2 with TRBJ2-3; 7 nucleotides line up with TRBD1. V dropped 8 bases and J dropped 2; count of bases not matched to a gene: 4. The CDR3 covers 13 residues. CDR1 and CDR2 from the germline V gene are SNHLY and FYNNEI. Here the CDR3 reads CASWDRVTDTQYF. Here the CDR3 DNA reads TGTGCCAGCTGGGACAGAGTCACAGATACGCAGTATTTT. Together with reference TRBV2 and TRBJ2-3, the CDR3 gives the full variable domain: EPEVTQTPSHQVTQMGQEVILRCVPISNHLYFYWYRQILGQKVEFLVSFYNNEISEKSEIFDDQFSVERPDGSNFTLKIRSTKLEDSAMYFCASWDRVTDTQYFGPGTRLTVL.

The chain employs TRBV20-1 and TRBJ2-7, with D perhaps matching TRBD1 (5 bases). Trimming cost V 5 bases and J 5 bases, with 10 bases left between them. CDR3 size: 11 residues. Looked up from germline, CDR1 is DFQATT and CDR2 is SNEGSKA (reference sequence). The CDR3 DNA follows: TGCAGTGCTTCTCAGGGAAACGAGCAGTACTTC. Translated, it gives CSASQGNEQYF.

The genes are TRBV28 and TRBJ1-1; 8 nucleotides agree with TRBD1. The germline gives CDR1 MDHEN, CDR2 SYDVKM. This CDR3 region has 15 residues. V lost 2 bases to trimming and J lost 2 bases; unmatched junction nucleotides: 4. The CDR3 nucleotides are TGTGCCAGCAGTTTAGGGACAGGAGTTAACACTGAAGCTTTCTTT. Protein product: CASSLGTGVNTEAFF.

This chain joins TRBV6-6 and TRBJ1-1, with TRBD1 matching over 10 bases. The germline gives CDR1 MNHNY, CDR2 SVGAGI (reference sequence). The CDR3 has 16 amino acids. V lost 5 bases to trimming and J lost 1 base; unmatched junction nucleotides: 7. The CDR3: CASSLRQGASNTEAFF. The CDR3 region has the DNA TGTGCCAGCAGTCTTCGACAGGGGGCCTCGAACACTGAAGCTTTCTTT.

The sample holds one count of this clone. This chain connects TRBV7-2 to TRBJ2-5; a weak D match, TRBD1 (6 bases). Trimming shortened V by 5 bases and J by 5 bases, and 21 bases separated the two germline ends. This CDR3 is built from 16 residues. Germline CDR1 reads SGHTA; CDR2 reads FQGNSA. CDR3 sequence: CASSRVRDTFLETQYF. CDR3 DNA sequence: TGTGCCAGCAGCAGGGTACGGGACACGTTCTTGGAGACCCAGTACTTC.

The chain is built from TRBV7-2 and TRBJ1-1; 7 nucleotides agree with TRBD1. The CDR3 contains 14 residues. Losses at the gene ends were 5 bases for V and 1 base for J; bases not matched to a gene: 4. Germline assignment: CDR1 SGHTA and CDR2 FQGNSA. The CDR3 spells CASSRDSSNTEAFF. The CDR3 nucleotides are TGTGCCAGCAGCAGGGACAGCTCGAACACTGAAGCTTTCTTT.

This clone showed up just once. This chain connects TRBV7-2 to TRBJ2-1; 12 bases are a match to TRBD2. The J segment lost 5 bases and the V segment lost 6 bases, leaving 5 bases of the junction unmatched. The CDR3 is 15 residues long. The V gene's germline CDR1 is SGHTA and CDR2 FQGNSA. The CDR3 coding sequence is TGTGCCAGCAGAAGACTAGCGGGGGTCAACAATGAGCAGTTCTTC. Its translation is CASRRLAGVNNEQFF.

The V gene is TRBV19, the J gene TRBJ2-2; either TRBD1 or TRBD2 may supply D (5 bases each). The germline gives CDR1 LNHDA, CDR2 SQIVND (reference sequence). There are 13 residues in the CDR3. V dropped 9 bases and J dropped 7 bases, with 15 bases sitting between them. The CDR3 reads CASRWGPHGELFF. DNA of the CDR3: TGTGCCAGCCGGTGGGGACCCCACGGGGAGCTGTTTTTT.

The rearrangement joins TRBV27 to TRBJ1-5, with 9 positions matching TRBD1. Germline V gives CDR1 MNHEY, CDR2 SMNVEV (reference sequence). CDR3 size: 16 residues. J was trimmed by 6 bases and V by 3 bases; bases with no gene match: 9. The CDR3 spells CASSFLGQGEGQPQHF. The CDR3 DNA reads TGTGCCAGCAGTTTCCTGGGACAGGGAGAGGGTCAGCCCCAGCATTTT.

The rearrangement joins TRBV30 to TRBJ1-1; D is possibly TRBD1 (6 bases). Germline CDR1 and CDR2: GTSNPN and SVGIG (reference sequence). The CDR3 runs to 13 residues. The ends were cut back, 2 bases at V and 4 bases at J, with 11 bases in the middle. The CDR3 is CAWSTTGSTEAFF. Written as DNA, the CDR3 is TGTGCCTGGAGTACCACAGGGTCCACTGAAGCTTTCTTT. The full variable domain, its missing parts supplied by reference TRBV30 and TRBJ1-1, is SQTIHQWPATLVQPVGSPLSLECTVEGTSNPNLYWYRQAAGRGLQLLFYSVGIGQISSEVPQNLSASRPQDRQFILSSKKLLLSDSGFYLCAWSTTGSTEAFFGQGTRLTVV.

The chain uses TRBV10-3 and TRBJ2-5, with 7 nucleotides matching TRBD1. The junction had 5 bases not matched to a gene; V was cut back by 8 bases and J by 2 bases. The CDR3 loop spans 13 amino acids. Germline values: CDR1 ENHRY, CDR2 SYGVKD. The CDR3 nucleotides are TGTGCCATCGGGCCGGGACAGCAAGAGACCCAGTACTTC. This gives the protein CAIGPGQQETQYF.

This sequence joins TRBV5-3 and TRBJ1-2, with TRBD1 matching 8 bases. TRBV5-3 is an ORF for which the function is uncertain. This CDR3 region has 14 residues. After removal of 8 bases from V and 3 bases from J, the junction contained 9 bases not matched to a gene. The CDR3 sequence is CARPTGANHYGYTF. The CDR3 DNA sequence: TGTGCCAGGCCGACAGGGGCGAATCACTATGGCTACACCTTC.

This chain links TRBV29-1 with TRBJ2-5; D unresolved. The germline V gene has CDR1 SQVTM and CDR2 ANQGSEA. This CDR3 region has 11 residues. Trimming stripped 8 bases from V and 4 bases from J, with 11 bases between. In nucleotides, the CDR3 is TGCAGCCAGATGGGCGGAGAGACCCAGTACTTC. It specifies CSQMGGETQYF. The full variable domain, with the rest looked up from reference TRBV29-1 and TRBJ2-5, is SAVISQKPSRDICQRGTSLTIQCQVDSQVTMMFWYRQQPGQSLTLIATANQGSEATYESGFVIDKFPISRPNLTFSTLTVSNMSPEDSSIYLCSQMGGETQYFGPGTRLLVL.

The chain joins TRBV27 to TRBJ1-1; D uncertain. Germline V gene lookup returns CDR1 MNHEY and CDR2 SMNVEV (reference sequence). The CDR3 is 13 residues long. Trimming pared 5 bases from V and 5 bases from J, leaving 12 bases between. The CDR3: CASSKTAETEAFF. CDR3 sequence (DNA): TGTGCCAGCAGTAAGACGGCTGAGACTGAAGCTTTCTTT.